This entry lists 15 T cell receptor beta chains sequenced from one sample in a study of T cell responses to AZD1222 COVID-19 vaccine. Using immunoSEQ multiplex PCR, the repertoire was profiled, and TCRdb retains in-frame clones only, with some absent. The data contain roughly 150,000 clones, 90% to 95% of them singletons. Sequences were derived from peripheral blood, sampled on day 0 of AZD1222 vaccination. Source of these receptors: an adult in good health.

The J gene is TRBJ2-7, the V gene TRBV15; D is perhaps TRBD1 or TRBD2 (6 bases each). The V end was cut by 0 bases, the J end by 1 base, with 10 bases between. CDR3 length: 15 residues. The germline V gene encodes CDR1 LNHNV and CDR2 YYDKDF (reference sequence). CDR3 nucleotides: TGTGCCACCAGCAGAGATCGAGGGGGGTCCTACGAGCAGTACTTC. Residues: CATSRDRGGSYEQYF.

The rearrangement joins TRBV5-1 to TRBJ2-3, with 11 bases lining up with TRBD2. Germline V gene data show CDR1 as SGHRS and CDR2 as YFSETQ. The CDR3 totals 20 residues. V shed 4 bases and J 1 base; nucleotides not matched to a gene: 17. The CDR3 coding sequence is TGCGCCAGCAGCCGACGCGGACTAGCGGGCCTGCGGGGAGGCACAGATACGCAGTATTTT. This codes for CASSRRGLAGLRGGTDTQYF.

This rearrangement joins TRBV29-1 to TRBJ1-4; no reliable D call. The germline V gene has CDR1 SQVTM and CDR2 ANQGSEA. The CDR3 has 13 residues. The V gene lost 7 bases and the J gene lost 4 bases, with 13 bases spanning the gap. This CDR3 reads CSAAENFNEKLFF. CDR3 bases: TGCAGCGCAGCTGAAAATTTTAATGAAAAACTGTTTTTT.

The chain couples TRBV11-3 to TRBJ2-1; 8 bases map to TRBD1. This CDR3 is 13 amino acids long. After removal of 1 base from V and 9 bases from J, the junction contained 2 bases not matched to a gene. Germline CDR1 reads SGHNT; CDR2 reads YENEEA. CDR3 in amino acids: CASSLGTGFEQFF. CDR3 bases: TGTGCCAGCAGCTTAGGGACAGGGTTTGAGCAGTTCTTC.

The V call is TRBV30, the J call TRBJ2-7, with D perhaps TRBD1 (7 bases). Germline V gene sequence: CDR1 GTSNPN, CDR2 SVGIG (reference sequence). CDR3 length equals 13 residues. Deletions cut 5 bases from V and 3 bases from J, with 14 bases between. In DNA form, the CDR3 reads TGTGCCTGGGCGGGACAGATTCACTACGAGCAGTACTTC. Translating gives CAWAGQIHYEQYF. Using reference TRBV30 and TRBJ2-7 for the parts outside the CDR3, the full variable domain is SQTIHQWPATLVQPVGSPLSLECTVEGTSNPNLYWYRQAAGRGLQLLFYSVGIGQISSEVPQNLSASRPQDRQFILSSKKLLLSDSGFYLCAWAGQIHYEQYFGPGTRLTVT.

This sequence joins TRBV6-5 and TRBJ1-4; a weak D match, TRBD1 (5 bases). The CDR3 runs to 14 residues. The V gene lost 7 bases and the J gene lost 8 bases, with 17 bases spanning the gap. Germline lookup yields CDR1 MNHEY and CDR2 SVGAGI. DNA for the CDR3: TGTGCCAGCAATTCAGGGACCCACGGAGAAAAACTGTTTTTT. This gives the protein CASNSGTHGEKLFF.

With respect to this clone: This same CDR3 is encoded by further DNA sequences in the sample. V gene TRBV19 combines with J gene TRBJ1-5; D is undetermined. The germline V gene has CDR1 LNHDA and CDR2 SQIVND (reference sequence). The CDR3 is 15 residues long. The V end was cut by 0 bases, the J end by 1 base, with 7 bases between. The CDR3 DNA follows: TGTGCCAGTAGTATAGATCGTACGAGCAATCAGCCCCAGCATTTT. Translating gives CASSIDRTSNQPQHF.

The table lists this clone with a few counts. DNA for the CDR3: TGTGCCAGCAGCTCGCCGCGGGGGGATTCACCCCTCCACTTT. Protein product: CASSSPRGDSPLHF. The rearrangement joins TRBV7-9 to TRBJ1-6, with TRBD1 as a possible D gene (5 bases). Germline V gene sequence: CDR1 SEHNR, CDR2 FQNEAQ (reference sequence). This CDR3 region has 14 residues. The V end was cut by 4 bases, the J end by 8 bases, with 12 bases between.

The DNA for the CDR3 is TGTGCCAGCAGCCAGGGGGGAACCGGGGAGCTGTTTTTT. Translation: CASSQGGTGELFF. The gene calls are TRBV7-9 and TRBJ2-2; the D gene is possibly TRBD1 (7 bases). V was shortened by 5 bases and J by 5 bases, with 9 bases between the two germline ends. The germline V gene has CDR1 SEHNR and CDR2 FQNEAQ (reference sequence). The CDR3 is 13 amino acids.

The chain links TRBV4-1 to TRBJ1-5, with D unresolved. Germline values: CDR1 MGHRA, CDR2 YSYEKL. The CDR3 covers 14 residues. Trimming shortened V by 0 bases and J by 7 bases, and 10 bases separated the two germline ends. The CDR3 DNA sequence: TGCGCCAGCAGCCAAGAGAGTGTGGGGCAGCCCCAGCATTTT. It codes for CASSQESVGQPQHF.

CDR3 protein: CASSGGNEQYF. CDR3 in DNA: TGTGCCAGCAGTGGGGGGAACGAGCAGTACTTC. This rearrangement joins TRBV25-1 to TRBJ2-7; D assignment may be TRBD1 or TRBD2 (5 bases each). The ends were cut back, 4 bases at V and 5 bases at J, with 6 bases in the middle. CDR1 is MGHDK, CDR2 SYGVNS, per germline. The CDR3 covers 11 residues.

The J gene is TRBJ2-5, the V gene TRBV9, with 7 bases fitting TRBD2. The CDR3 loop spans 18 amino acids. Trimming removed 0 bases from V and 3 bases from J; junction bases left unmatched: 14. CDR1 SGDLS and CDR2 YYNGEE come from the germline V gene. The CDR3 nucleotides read TGTGCCAGCAGCGTAGTGCGCCTAGCGGAGTACGTAAAAGAGACCCAGTACTTC. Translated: CASSVVRLAEYVKETQYF.

In DNA, the CDR3 is TGTGCCAGCCAGAGGGTCACGACAGGGAGATCACCCCTCCACTTT. Protein sequence: CASQRVTTGRSPLHF. The chain uses TRBV2 and TRBJ1-6, with 7 nucleotides matching TRBD1. CDR3 length equals 15 residues. After removal of 8 bases from V and 10 bases from J, the junction contained 14 bases not matched to a gene. Germline assignment: CDR1 SNHLY and CDR2 FYNNEI.

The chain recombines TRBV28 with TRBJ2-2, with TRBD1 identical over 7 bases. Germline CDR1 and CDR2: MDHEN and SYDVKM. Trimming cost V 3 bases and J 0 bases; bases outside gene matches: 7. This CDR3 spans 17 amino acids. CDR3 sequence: CASSFTRGTANTGELFF. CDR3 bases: TGTGCCAGCAGTTTTACCAGGGGGACCGCGAACACCGGGGAGCTGTTTTTT.

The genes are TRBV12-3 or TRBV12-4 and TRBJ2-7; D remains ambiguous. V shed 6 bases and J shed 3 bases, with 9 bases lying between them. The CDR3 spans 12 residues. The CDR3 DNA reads TGTGCCAGCAGCCAGACGGGCTACGAGCAGTACTTC. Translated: CASSQTGYEQYF.